Included here is one T cell receptor beta chain sequence, with context. This entry belongs to a study of response to subunit inactivated influenza vaccine. TCRdb independently ran MiXCR on the RT-PCR reads; one entry per CDR3 protein. The data contain around 790,000 distinct CDR3 sequences, about 20% of them singletons. Trimming stripped 0 bases from V and 0 bases from J, with 9 bases between. Germline V gene data show CDR1 as SGHVS and CDR2 as FQNEAQ. CDR3 length equals 16 residues. This clonotype was sampled from a man aged 50 or older who received an inactivated influenza vaccine. The source was PBMCs from blood, collected roughly 5 days after vaccination. This chain joins TRBV7-8 and TRBJ1-5; D unresolved. The CDR3 nucleotides read TGTGCCAGCAGCTTAGCGACGGGATATAGCAATCAGCCCCAGCATTTT. This sequence encodes CASSLATGYSNQPQHF. Supplemented by reference TRBV7-8 and TRBJ1-5, the full variable domain reads GAGVSQSPRYKVAKRGQDVALRCDPISGHVSLFWYQQALGQGPEFLTYFQNEAQLDKSGLPSDRFFAERPEGSVSTLKIQRTQQEDSAVYLCASSLATGYSNQPQHFGDGTRLSIL.